The source of this T cell receptor beta chain is a study of T-cell memory formation after mild COVID-19. General study points: Whether day 37 second-wave clones are SARS-CoV-2-specific was not confirmed. Chiefly within CM and EM were the contracting CD4+ clones; CD8+ ones were within EMRA.

Via MiXCR, TCRdb re-called the 5' RACE reads, giving one row per CDR3 protein. In the table there are approximately 250,000 distinct CDR3 sequences, less than 20% of which are singletons. The CDR3 has 12 residues. The germline V and J ends were trimmed by 5 bases and 10 bases, with 12 bases remaining between them. This clonotype turned up a few times. Its antigen is currently unknown. What was sequenced was PBMCs or a T cell subset sorted from them (not recorded which). The receptor's source is an adult woman who had mild COVID-19 (a few samples of this study predate the infection). Cell type and time point are not known. The chain employs TRBV12-3 or TRBV12-4 and TRBJ2-1; D is possibly TRBD2 (6 bases). CDR3 nucleotides: TGTGCCAGCAGTCCCGGAGGGCGGGAGCAGTTCTTC. It specifies CASSPGGREQFF.